This T cell receptor (beta chain) is from a study of monozygotic twins with inflammatory bowel disease. Collection of a roughly 2.4 ml blood sample took place per donor. Through template switching, UMIs that included a 6-nucleotide sample barcode were added. From the 5' RACE reads, TCRdb lists one entry per CDR3 protein and no DNA. This sample's table reports approximately 400,000 distinct CDR3 sequences. Study outcomes and limitations: Background noise in patient repertoires may stem from differing immunosuppressive treatments.

As concerns this clonotype: Its specificity is not known.

Per germline, CDR1 DFQATT and CDR2 SNEGSKA (reference sequence). The CDR3 runs to 18 residues. Sequenced: blood. The origin of this receptor is a human donor with ulcerative colitis or Crohn's disease, or a healthy co-twin of an affected twin (not recorded which). This chain joins TRBV20-1 and TRBJ1-2; TCRdb proposes TRBD1, but this gene call is untestable without DNA. CDR3 residues: CSARDFQDRGLISYGYTF.